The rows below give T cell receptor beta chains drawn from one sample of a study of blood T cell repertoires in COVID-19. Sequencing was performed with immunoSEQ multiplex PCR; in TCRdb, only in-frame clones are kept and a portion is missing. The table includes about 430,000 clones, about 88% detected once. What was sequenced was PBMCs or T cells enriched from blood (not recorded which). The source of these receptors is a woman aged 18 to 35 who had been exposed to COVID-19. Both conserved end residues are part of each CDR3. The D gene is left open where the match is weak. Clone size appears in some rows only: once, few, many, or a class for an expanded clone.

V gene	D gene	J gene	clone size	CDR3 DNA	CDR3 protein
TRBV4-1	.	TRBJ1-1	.	TGCGCCAGCAGCCAAGTGAGGGACACTGAAGCTTTCTTT	CASSQVRDTEAFF
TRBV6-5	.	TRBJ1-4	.	TGTGCCAGCAGAGTGAGTACCGAGAGCACAAAACTGTTTTTT	CASRVSTESTKLFF
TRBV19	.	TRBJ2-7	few	TGTGCCAGTAGGCGGCAGAACTCCTACGAGCAGTACTTC	CASRRQNSYEQYF
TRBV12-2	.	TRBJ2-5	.	TGTGCAAGTCGCTTAGAAGACGGGGGTTCGCAAGAGACCCAGTACTTC	CASRLEDGGSQETQYF
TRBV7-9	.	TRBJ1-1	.	TGTGCCAGCAGCCCTACGACAGAACCAAGCGCTGAAGCTTTCTTT	CASSPTTEPSAEAFF
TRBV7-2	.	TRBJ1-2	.	TGTGCCAGCAGCCTACTGGTTGATGGCTACACCTTC	CASSLLVDGYTF
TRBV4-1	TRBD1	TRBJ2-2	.	TGCGCCAGCAGCCCGTATGGGACAGGGTCAAACACCGGGGAGCTGTTTTTT	CASSPYGTGSNTGELFF
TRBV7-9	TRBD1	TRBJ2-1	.	TGTGCCAGCAGCTTAGGGGGACAGCTCAATGAGCAGTTCTTC	CASSLGGQLNEQFF
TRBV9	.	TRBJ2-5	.	TGTGCCAGCAGCCCCCAACTAGCCCAAGAGACCCAGTACTTC	CASSPQLAQETQYF
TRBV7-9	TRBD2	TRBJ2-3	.	TGTGCCAGCAGCCAGACTAGCGGGAACACAGATACGCAGTATTTT	CASSQTSGNTDTQYF
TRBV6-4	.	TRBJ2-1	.	TGTGCCAGCTCGGCGGCAGCCCCGTTTACCCCCTCATTCAATGAGCAGTTCTTC	CASSAAAPFTPSFNEQFF
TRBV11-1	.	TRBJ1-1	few	TGTGCCAGCAGCTTACTCCAGGGTGCCACTGAAGCTTTCTTT	CASSLLQGATEAFF
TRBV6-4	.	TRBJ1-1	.	TGTGCCAGCAGTGACTCAGGCAGGGAGAACACTGAAGCTTTCTTT	CASSDSGRENTEAFF
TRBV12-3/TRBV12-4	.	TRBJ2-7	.	TGTGCCAGCAGTTTAGGGGACATTTACGAGCAGTACTTC	CASSLGDIYEQYF
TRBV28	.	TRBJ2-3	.	TGTGCCAGCAGTTTTAGGGCTAGCGTGAGCACAGATACGCAGTATTTT	CASSFRASVSTDTQYF
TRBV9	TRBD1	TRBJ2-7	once	TGTGCCAGCAGCGTAGCCGCATCCGGGACAGCCTCCTACGAGCAGTACTTC	CASSVAASGTASYEQYF
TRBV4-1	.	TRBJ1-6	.	TGCGCCAGCGACCCCCGGGGTGAATATAATTCACCCCTCCACTTT	CASDPRGEYNSPLHF
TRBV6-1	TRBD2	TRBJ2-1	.	TGTGCCAGCAGTGAGGACGGGGGGTCCTACAATGAGCAGTTCTTC	CASSEDGGSYNEQFF
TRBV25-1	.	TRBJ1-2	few	TGTGCCAGCAGCGTCTCAGGGTTTGGCTACACCTTC	CASSVSGFGYTF
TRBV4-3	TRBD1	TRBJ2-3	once	TGCGCCAGCAGCCAAGTGGCGAACAGGGGGAAATCAGATACGCAGTATTTT	CASSQVANRGKSDTQYF
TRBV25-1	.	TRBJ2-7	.	TGTGCCAGCAGTGAATCCAGGGTCGGCTACGAGCAGTACTTC	CASSESRVGYEQYF
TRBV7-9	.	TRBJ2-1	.	TGTGCCAGCAGCCTTCAGGGGAGCAATATCGAGCAGTTCTTC	CASSLQGSNIEQFF
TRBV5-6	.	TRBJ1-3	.	TGTGCCAGCAGCTTGGCCAGGCAGGGTCCTGGAAACACCATATATTTT	CASSLARQGPGNTIYF
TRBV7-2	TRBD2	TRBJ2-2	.	TGTGCCAGCACTATACACGGGGGGTTGGACACCGGGGAGCTGTTTTTT	CASTIHGGLDTGELFF
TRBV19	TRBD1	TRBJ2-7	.	TGTGCCAGTAGTATAATCAGGAACCGGGACAGGGGGACCTACGAGCAGTACTTC	CASSIIRNRDRGTYEQYF
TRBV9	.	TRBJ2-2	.	TGTGCCAGCAGCGTGGTTGCGGCCGGGGAGCTGTTTTTT	CASSVVAAGELFF
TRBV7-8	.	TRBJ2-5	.	TGTGCCAGCAGTTCAGGCGGCAGGGGGGAGGAGACCCAGTACTTC	CASSSGGRGEETQYF
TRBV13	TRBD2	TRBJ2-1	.	TGTGCCAGCAGCTGGGGACTAGCGGGGAGCTCCTACAATGAGCAGTTCTTC	CASSWGLAGSSYNEQFF
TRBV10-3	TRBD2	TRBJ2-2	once	TGTGCCATCAGTGAGATCCTAGCGGGAGACACCGGGGAGCTGTTTTTT	CAISEILAGDTGELFF
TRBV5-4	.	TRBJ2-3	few	TGTGCCAGCTCCGGTACGAGGGATACGCAGTATTTT	CASSGTRDTQYF
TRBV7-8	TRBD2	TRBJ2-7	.	TGTGCCAGCAGCTTCTTCCCAGCGGGGAAATTCAACGAGCAGTACTTC	CASSFFPAGKFNEQYF
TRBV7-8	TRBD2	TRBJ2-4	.	TGTGCCAGCAGCTTAGGAACACTAGCGGGGGGGAAGCTGACAATTCAGTACTTC	CASSLGTLAGGKLTIQYF
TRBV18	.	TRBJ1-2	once	TGTGCCAGCTCACCAAGGGGGTACTATGGCTACACCTTC	CASSPRGYYGYTF
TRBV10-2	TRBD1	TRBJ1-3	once	TGCGCCAGCTGGGACAGCGCCCTCTCTGGAAACACCATATATTTT	CASWDSALSGNTIYF
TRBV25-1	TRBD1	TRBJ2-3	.	TGTGCCAGCAGTGATACAGGGGGCGCGGGAGATACGCAGTATTTT	CASSDTGGAGDTQYF
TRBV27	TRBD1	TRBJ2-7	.	TGTGCCAGCAGTTTATCGATCTCGGGGACAGGAGCCTACGAGCAGTACTTC	CASSLSISGTGAYEQYF
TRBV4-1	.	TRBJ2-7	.	TGCGCCAGCAGCCAAGGACAGGCCAGCTCCTACGAGCAGTACTTC	CASSQGQASSYEQYF
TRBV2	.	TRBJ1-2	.	TGTGCCAGCATAAAAGGCCAGGACTTCCACTATGGCTACACCTTC	CASIKGQDFHYGYTF
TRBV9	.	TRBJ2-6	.	TGTGCCAGCACGGCAGGGTCTGGGGCCAACGTCCTGACTTTC	CASTAGSGANVLTF
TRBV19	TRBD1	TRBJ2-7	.	TGTGCCAGTAGTATCGGGACAGGGGCCTACGAGCAGTACTTC	CASSIGTGAYEQYF
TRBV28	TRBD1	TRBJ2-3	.	TGTGCCAGCAGTTCCCAGACAGGGCGCACAGATACGCAGTATTTT	CASSSQTGRTDTQYF
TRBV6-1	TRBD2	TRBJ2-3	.	TGTGCCAGCAGTGGACTTAGCGGGGGACTGACAGATACGCAGTATTTT	CASSGLSGGLTDTQYF
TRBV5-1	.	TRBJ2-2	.	TGCGCCAGCAGCGCCTTAGCCACCGGGGAGCTGTTTTTT	CASSALATGELFF
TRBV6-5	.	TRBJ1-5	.	TGTGCCAGCACCGACCGAGGGGGGGATCAGCCCCAGCATTTT	CASTDRGGDQPQHF
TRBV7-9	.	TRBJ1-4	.	TGTGCCAGCAGTAGCGCGGATGAAAAACTGTTTTTT	CASSSADEKLFF
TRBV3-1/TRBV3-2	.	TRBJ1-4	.	TGTGCCAGCAGCCATCCTCCTCCGGAGGGGAATGAAAAACTGTTTTTT	CASSHPPPEGNEKLFF
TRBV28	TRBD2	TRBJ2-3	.	TGTGCCAGCAGTGCTAGCGGACCGAGCACAGATACGCAGTATTTT	CASSASGPSTDTQYF
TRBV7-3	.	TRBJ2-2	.	TGTGCCAGCAGCTCCCTCGGCGGAGGTTCCGGGGAGCTGTTTTTT	CASSSLGGGSGELFF
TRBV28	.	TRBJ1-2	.	TGTGCCAGCAGTTTAAGCCGATTTCCGAAGAATTATGGCTACACCTTC	CASSLSRFPKNYGYTF
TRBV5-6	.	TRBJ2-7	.	TGTGCCAGCAGCTTACTAGCTCGGGAGCAGTACTTC	CASSLLAREQYF
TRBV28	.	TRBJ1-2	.	TGTGCCAGCAGTTTAACAGAAGCCTATGGCTACACCTTC	CASSLTEAYGYTF
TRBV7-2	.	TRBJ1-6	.	TGTGCCAGCAGCTTAGCGGTCATTGGACAGAGCAATTCACCCCTCCACTTT	CASSLAVIGQSNSPLHF
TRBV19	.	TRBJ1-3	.	TGTGCCAGTAGTATACAGGGATTTAAAACCTCTGGAAACACCATATATTTT	CASSIQGFKTSGNTIYF
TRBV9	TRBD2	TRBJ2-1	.	TGTGCCAGCAGCCCCGGGACTAGCGGTCGGGGTGAGCAGTTCTTC	CASSPGTSGRGEQFF
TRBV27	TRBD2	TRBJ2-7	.	TGTGCCAGCAGTTTATTAGATCGACTAGCGGGACCTCGCGAGCAGTACTTC	CASSLLDRLAGPREQYF
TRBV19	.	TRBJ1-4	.	TGTGCCAGTAGTATTGGGCCTTCTAATGAAAAACTGTTTTTT	CASSIGPSNEKLFF
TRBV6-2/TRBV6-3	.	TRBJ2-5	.	TGTGCCAGCAGTTCTGGAAGTTGGGGGCGGAGACAGCCGAGGGAGACCCAGTACTTC	CASSSGSWGRRQPRETQYF
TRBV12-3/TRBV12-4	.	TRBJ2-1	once	TGTGCCAGCAGTAACAGGGAAGTGCAGTTCTTC	CASSNREVQFF
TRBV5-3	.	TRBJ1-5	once	TGTGCCAGAAGCTGCCGAGGGGGAAAGGATAGCAATCAGCCCCAGCATTTT	CARSCRGGKDSNQPQHF